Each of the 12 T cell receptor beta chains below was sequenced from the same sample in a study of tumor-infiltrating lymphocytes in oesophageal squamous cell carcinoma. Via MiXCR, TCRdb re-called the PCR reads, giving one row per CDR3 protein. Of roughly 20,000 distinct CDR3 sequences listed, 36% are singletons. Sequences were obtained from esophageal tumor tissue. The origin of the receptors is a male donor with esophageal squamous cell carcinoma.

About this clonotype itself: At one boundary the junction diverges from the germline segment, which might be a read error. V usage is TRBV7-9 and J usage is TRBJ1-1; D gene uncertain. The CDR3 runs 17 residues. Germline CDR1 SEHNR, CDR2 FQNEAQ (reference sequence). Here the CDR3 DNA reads TGTGCCAGCAGCCCATCGGCGCTAGCCCTCATCCCTCAGTCCCCGTTCTTC. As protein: CASSPSALALIPQSPFF.

This CDR3 is CASSEPTGTGVISGNTIYF. The DNA of the CDR3 is TGCGCCAGCAGTGAGCCAACCGGGACAGGGGTTATCTCTGGAAACACCATATATTTT. The V and J genes are TRBV10-2 and TRBJ1-3, with 10 bases that match TRBD1. Germline CDR1 is WSHSY and CDR2 is SAAADI. After removal of 2 bases from V and 0 bases from J, the junction contained 10 bases not matched to a gene. The CDR3 contains 19 residues.

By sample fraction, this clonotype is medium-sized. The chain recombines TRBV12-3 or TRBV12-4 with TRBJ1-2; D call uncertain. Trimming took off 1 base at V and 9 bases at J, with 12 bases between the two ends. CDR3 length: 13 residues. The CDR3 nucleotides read TGTGCCAGCAGTTTAGGAGTCCAGTGGAGCTACACCTTC. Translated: CASSLGVQWSYTF.

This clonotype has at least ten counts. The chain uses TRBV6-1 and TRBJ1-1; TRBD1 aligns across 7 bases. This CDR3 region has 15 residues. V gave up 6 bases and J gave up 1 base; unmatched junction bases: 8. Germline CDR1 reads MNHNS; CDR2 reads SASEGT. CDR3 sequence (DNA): TGTGCCAGCAGCCGGGACAGCCCCAAGAACACTGAAGCTTTCTTT. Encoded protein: CASSRDSPKNTEAFF.

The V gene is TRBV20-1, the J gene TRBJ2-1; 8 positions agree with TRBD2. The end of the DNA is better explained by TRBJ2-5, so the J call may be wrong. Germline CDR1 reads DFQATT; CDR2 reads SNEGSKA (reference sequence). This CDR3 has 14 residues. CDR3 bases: TGCAGTGCTCCACCGGGAGGGCCTCAAGAGACCCAGTACTTC. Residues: CSAPPGGPQETQYF.

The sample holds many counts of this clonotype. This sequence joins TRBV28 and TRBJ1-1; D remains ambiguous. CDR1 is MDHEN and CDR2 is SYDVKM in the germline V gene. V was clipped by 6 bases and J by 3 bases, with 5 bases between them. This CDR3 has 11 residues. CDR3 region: CASSIYTEAFF. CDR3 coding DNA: TGTGCCAGCAGCATCTACACTGAAGCTTTCTTT. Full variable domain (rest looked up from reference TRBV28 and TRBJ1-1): DVKVTQSSRYLVKRTGEKVFLECVQDMDHENMFWYRQDPGLGLRLIYFSYDVKMKEKGDIPEGYSVSREKKERFSLILESASTNQTSMYLCASSIYTEAFFGQGTRLTVV.

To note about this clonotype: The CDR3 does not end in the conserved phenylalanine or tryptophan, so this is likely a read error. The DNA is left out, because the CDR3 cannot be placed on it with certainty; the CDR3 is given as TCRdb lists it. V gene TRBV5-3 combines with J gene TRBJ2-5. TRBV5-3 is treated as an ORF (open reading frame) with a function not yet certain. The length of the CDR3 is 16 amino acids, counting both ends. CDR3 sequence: CASSPDGFNYGYTFGS.

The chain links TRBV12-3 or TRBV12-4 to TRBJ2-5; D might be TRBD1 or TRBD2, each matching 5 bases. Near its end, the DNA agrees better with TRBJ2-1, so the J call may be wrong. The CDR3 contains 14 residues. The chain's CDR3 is CASSLDGALAEQFF. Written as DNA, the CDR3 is TGTGCCAGCAGTTTGGACGGGGCCTTAGCTGAGCAGTTCTTC.

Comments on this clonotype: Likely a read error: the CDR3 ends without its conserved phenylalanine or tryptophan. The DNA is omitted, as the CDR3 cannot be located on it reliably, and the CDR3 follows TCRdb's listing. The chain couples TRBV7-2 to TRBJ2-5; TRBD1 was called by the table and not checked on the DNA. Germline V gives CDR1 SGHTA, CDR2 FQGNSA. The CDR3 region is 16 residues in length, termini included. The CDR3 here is CASSSSSGYTEAFFGA.

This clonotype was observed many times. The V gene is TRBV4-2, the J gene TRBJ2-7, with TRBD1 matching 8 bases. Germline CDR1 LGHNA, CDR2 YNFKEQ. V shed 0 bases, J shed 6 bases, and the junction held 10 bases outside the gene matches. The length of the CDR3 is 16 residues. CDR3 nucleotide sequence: TGTGCCAGCAGCCAAGAGGGTTTGAGACAGGGGAGCGAGCAGTACTTC. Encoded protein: CASSQEGLRQGSEQYF.

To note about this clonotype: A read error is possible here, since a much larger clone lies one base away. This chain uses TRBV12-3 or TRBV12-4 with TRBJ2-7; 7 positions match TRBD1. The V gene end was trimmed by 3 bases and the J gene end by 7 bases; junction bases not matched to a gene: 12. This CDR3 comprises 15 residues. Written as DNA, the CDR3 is TGTGCCAGCAGTTTGGGACAGAGCTCCTACAATGAGCAGTACTTC. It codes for CASSLGQSSYNEQYF.

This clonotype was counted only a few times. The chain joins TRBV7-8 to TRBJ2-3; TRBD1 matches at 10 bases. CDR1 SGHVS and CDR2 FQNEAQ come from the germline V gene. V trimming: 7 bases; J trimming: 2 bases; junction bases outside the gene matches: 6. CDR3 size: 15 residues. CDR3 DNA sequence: TGTGCCAGCACCAGGGACAGGGGTGCCACAGATACGCAGTATTTT. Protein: CASTRDRGATDTQYF.